This T cell receptor (beta chain) originates from a study of T-cell reconstitution after alpha-beta-depleted transplantation in children. Whole-study results and caveats: As was reported, about two months after transplant, alpha-beta T cells came from several hundred expanded graft clones. It was surviving recipient T cells and thymic progenitors that gave some patients high TCRbeta diversity at day 60. A year had passed since transplant, and T-cell counts and diversity by then came mostly from newly produced T cells.

Unique molecular identifiers were used to barcode this TCRbeta library. MiXCR, applied by TCRdb to the PCR reads, yields one record per CDR3 protein. This table holds about 78,000 distinct CDR3 sequences, roughly 13% found once. This clonotype was counted between two and nine times. What it binds is unknown. The clonotype originates from a male patient between 2 and 10 years old who had a stem cell transplant for acute lymphoblastic leukemia, so the T cells may come from the graft donor. The specimen was PBMCs, mostly from graft donor cells, collected 180 days after TCRalphabeta/CD19-depleted stem cell transplant.

This CDR3 reads CASSYSKGGGQPQHF. In nucleotides, the CDR3 is TGTGCCAGCAGTTACTCGAAAGGGGGCGGTCAGCCCCAGCATTTT. The genes are TRBV6-5 and TRBJ1-5; 7 nucleotides agree with TRBD1. V lost 0 bases and J lost 6; bases outside the gene matches: 5. Germline V CDR1 and CDR2: MNHEY, SVGAGI. This CDR3 is 15 amino acids long.